The TCR beta chain under discussion was sequenced for a study of shared clonotypes between healthy human individuals. Profiling relied on immunoSEQ multiplex PCR, and the TCRdb table lists in-frame clones only, not all of them. The sample has about 2.4 million clones; approximately 93% are singletons. The CDR3 has 14 residues. Looked up from germline, CDR1 is SGHDN and CDR2 is FVKESK. V lost 3 bases to trimming and J lost 8 bases; unmatched junction nucleotides: 9. This clone occurred a few times. The chain carries TRBV14 and TRBJ1-2, with 7 positions matching TRBD1. Input material: naive CD4+ T cells from PBMCs. The subset here: CD45RA+ positively selected. This clonotype was obtained from a man between 18 and 29 years old in good health. Some clones in this sample may be carry-over from other donors' samples. As DNA, the CDR3 is TGTGCCAGCAGCCAGGCTATAGGGGGCTCGGGCTACACCTTC. Protein: CASSQAIGGSGYTF.